The T cell receptor (beta chain) described here comes from a study of blood T cell repertoires in COVID-19. Study details: Both acute and convalescent COVID-19 samples were obtained from the United States, Italy and Spain. From T cells, B-cell-depleted T cells, or PBMCs came the material, which was cDNA or gDNA.

Germline CDR1 is SGDLS and CDR2 is YYNGEE. The CDR3 length is 13 residues. Trimming stripped 0 bases from V and 9 bases from J, with 12 bases between. In the authors' methods: It was from reference gene primer amplification that nucleated cell counts were estimated. TCRdb keeps only in-frame clones here, not all; method: immunoSEQ multiplex PCR. V, J and clone size are those of that table, while D and trimming were read from the DNA. The sample records about 110,000 clones, over 70% being singletons. Sample: peripheral blood. This receptor was obtained from a woman in her 70s with acute or convalescent COVID-19. This sequence joins TRBV9 and TRBJ1-2; D might be TRBD1 (5 bases). The CDR3 coding sequence is TGTGCCAGCAGCGTAGATACGGGGGGACGCTACACCTTC. This sequence encodes CASSVDTGGRYTF.